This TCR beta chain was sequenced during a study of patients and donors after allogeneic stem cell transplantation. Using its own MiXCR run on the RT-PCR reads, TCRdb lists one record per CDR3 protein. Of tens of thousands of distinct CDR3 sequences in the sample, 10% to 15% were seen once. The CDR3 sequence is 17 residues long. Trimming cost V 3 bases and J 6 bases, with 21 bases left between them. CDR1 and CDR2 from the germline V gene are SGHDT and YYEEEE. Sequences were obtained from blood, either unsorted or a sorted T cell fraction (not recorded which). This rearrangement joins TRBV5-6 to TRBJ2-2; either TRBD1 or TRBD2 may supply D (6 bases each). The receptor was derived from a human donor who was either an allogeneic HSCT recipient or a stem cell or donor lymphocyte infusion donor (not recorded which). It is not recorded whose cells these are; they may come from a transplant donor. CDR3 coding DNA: TGTGCCAGCAGCTCCTGGGGGCGGGGAACAGTAGCCGGGGAGCTGTTTTTT. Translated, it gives CASSSWGRGTVAGELFF.